Following are 11 T cell receptor beta chains from one sample sequenced in a study of cytomegalovirus exposure and HLA in healthy donors. This PCR relied on a set of 60 Vbeta primers and 13 Jbeta primers. This table comes from immunoSEQ multiplex PCR, and its TCRdb copy is limited to in-frame clones, with some not included. The data hold tens of thousands of clones, with approximately 90% observed a single time. The sample consisted of PBMCs. Source of these receptors: a man aged 18 to 35 in good health and CMV-seronegative.

CDR3 nucleotides: TGTGCCAGCATAATATCAGGGGGCGTTCAGCCCCAGCATTTT. This codes for CASIISGGVQPQHF. This chain links TRBV28 with TRBJ1-5, with TRBD1 matching 8 bases. The germline CDR1 and CDR2 sequences are MDHEN and SYDVKM. CDR3 length: 14 amino acids. V lost 7 bases to trimming and J lost 6 bases; unmatched junction nucleotides: 8.

In nucleotides, the CDR3 is TGTGCCAGCTCACCCCTTGGGTGGGAGGCTGAAGCTTTCTTT. It encodes CASSPLGWEAEAFF. The rearrangement uses TRBV18 and TRBJ1-1; D is ambiguous. CDR1 is KGHSH, CDR2 LQKENI, per germline. The CDR3 runs to 14 residues. V lost 3 bases to trimming and J lost 6 bases, with 14 bases between them.

Only one count was recorded for this clone. The chain couples TRBV6-5 to TRBJ2-7, with D tentatively TRBD1 (6 bases). Germline CDR1 MNHEY, CDR2 SVGAGI. This CDR3 spans 14 amino acids. V gave up 6 bases and J gave up 4 bases, with 16 bases separating them. The CDR3 protein is CASRLVGQRYEQYF. In nucleotides, the CDR3 is TGTGCCAGCAGGCTTGTTGGACAGCGGTACGAGCAGTACTTC.

This rearrangement joins TRBV30 to TRBJ2-1; 9 bases are a match to TRBD1. The trim removed 4 bases at V and 6 bases at J, leaving 10 bases unmatched. The CDR3 is 15 amino acids. In germline, CDR1 is GTSNPN, CDR2 SVGIG (reference sequence). CDR3 sequence (DNA): TGTGCCTGGACTACCGGGACAGGGCTATCCAATGAGCAGTTCTTC. Protein sequence: CAWTTGTGLSNEQFF.

The chain has TRBV9 and TRBJ2-1, with TRBD2 matching 13 bases. V dropped 4 bases and J dropped 9; count of bases not matched to a gene: 10. Germline CDR1 SGDLS, CDR2 YYNGEE. This CDR3 is 16 amino acids long. The CDR3 here is CASSLLGLAGVAEQFF. The DNA of the CDR3 is TGTGCCAGCAGCCTCCTCGGACTAGCGGGAGTTGCTGAGCAGTTCTTC.

This chain connects TRBV18 to TRBJ1-4; TRBD1 matches 7 bases. The CDR3 consists of 14 residues. V was pared by 4 bases and J by 4 bases, with 3 bases of the junction left unmatched. Germline loops: CDR1 KGHSH, CDR2 LQKENI. The DNA of the CDR3 is TGTGCCAGCTCACGGGGACAGCTTAATGAAAAACTGTTTTTT. Protein sequence: CASSRGQLNEKLFF.

V gene TRBV4-3 combines with J gene TRBJ2-3, with 12 bases aligning to TRBD1. The germline V gene has CDR1 LGHNA and CDR2 YSLEER. V gave up 0 bases and J gave up 4 bases; unmatched junction bases: 2. The CDR3 is 16 residues long. The CDR3 is CASSQEGTGGADTQYF. The CDR3 nucleotides read TGCGCCAGCAGCCAAGAAGGGACAGGGGGCGCAGATACGCAGTATTTT.

CDR3 amino acids: CASSLAPGAGLLAKNIQYF. DNA for the CDR3: TGCGCCAGCAGCTTGGCCCCAGGGGCGGGCTTACTAGCCAAAAACATTCAGTACTTC. The gene calls are TRBV5-1 and TRBJ2-4, with D possibly TRBD1 on 6 matching bases. This CDR3 region has 19 residues. The V end lost 0 bases, the J end lost 0 bases, and 19 bases lay between the germline ends. Germline values: CDR1 SGHRS, CDR2 YFSETQ.

The chain employs TRBV5-5 and TRBJ1-1; a weak D match, TRBD1 (5 bases). In germline, CDR1 is SGHKS, CDR2 YYEKEE (reference sequence). The germline V and J ends were trimmed by 4 bases and 1 base, with 14 bases remaining between them. This CDR3 is 15 amino acids long. The CDR3 nucleotides read TGTGCCAGCAGCCTGGCCTGGGGCCCGAACACTGAAGCTTTCTTT. It translates to CASSLAWGPNTEAFF.

The chain uses TRBV5-4 and TRBJ2-2; perhaps TRBD2 as D (7 bases). Trimming took off 4 bases at V and 5 bases at J, with 18 bases between the two ends. This CDR3 region has 16 residues. Germline V gene sequence: CDR1 SGHNT, CDR2 YYREEE (reference sequence). The CDR3 reads CASSAPGGRNTGELFF. The CDR3 DNA reads as TGTGCCAGCAGCGCCCCCGGGGGGCGCAATACCGGGGAGCTGTTTTTT.

The chain recombines TRBV7-9 with TRBJ2-7, with TRBD1 matching over 7 bases. This CDR3 spans 15 amino acids. Trimming at V came to 6 bases and at J to 7 bases, leaving 15 bases not matched to a gene. Germline CDR1 and CDR2: SEHNR and FQNEAQ (reference sequence). CDR3 in DNA: TGTGCCAGCAGTCAACCGGGACAGTCGCTTGGGGAGCAGTACTTC. Its translation is CASSQPGQSLGEQYF.